Listed here are 32 T cell receptor beta chains from one sample, sequenced in a study of T cells after somatic rescue of genetic block. TCRdb's table, derived via immunoSEQ multiplex PCR, lists solely in-frame clones and lacks some. Of over 55,000 clones in the sample, about 91% were seen once. Sequencing was carried out using peripheral blood mononuclear cells (PBMCs). The receptors derive from a man aged 35 to 55.

The rearrangement joins TRBV4-1 to TRBJ1-5; D ambiguous. This CDR3 spans 15 amino acids. Germline V CDR1 and CDR2: MGHRA, YSYEKL. The V end lost 5 bases, the J end lost 1 base, and 12 bases lay between the germline ends. In nucleotides, the CDR3 is TGCGCCAGCAGCGGCGGCGGGGTGAGCAATCAGCCCCAGCATTTT. It encodes CASSGGGVSNQPQHF.

The genes are TRBV5-1 and TRBJ2-2; D possibly corresponds to TRBD2 (6 bases). From germline, CDR1 is SGHRS and CDR2 YFSETQ. The CDR3 extends over 15 amino acids. V lost 0 bases and J 3 bases, leaving 9 bases between the germline ends. The CDR3 DNA reads as TGCGCCAGCAGCTTGGTCGGGGGAGACACCGGGGAGCTGTTTTTT. Encoded protein: CASSLVGGDTGELFF.

The chain links TRBV6-6 to TRBJ2-7; 9 bases match TRBD1. The CDR3 is 14 amino acids. With V trimmed by 6 bases and J by 5 bases, 8 bases remained unmatched. The germline V gene encodes CDR1 MNHNY and CDR2 SVGAGI (reference sequence). CDR3 region: CASRRGQGLHEQYF. In nucleotides, the CDR3 is TGTGCCAGCAGGAGGGGACAGGGATTACACGAGCAGTACTTC.

The V gene is TRBV10-3, the J gene TRBJ2-1; 8 bases map to TRBD1. The junction had 4 bases not matched to a gene; V was cut back by 5 bases and J by 4 bases. The CDR3 runs to 14 residues. Germline V gene lookup returns CDR1 ENHRY and CDR2 SYGVKD. Written as DNA, the CDR3 is TGTGCCATCAGTCAGGGGGCGGGTTACAATGAGCAGTTCTTC. Translating gives CAISQGAGYNEQFF.

The genes are TRBV7-9 and TRBJ2-7; no reliable D call. The germline CDR1 and CDR2 sequences are SEHNR and FQNEAQ (reference sequence). V was pared by 6 bases and J by 5 bases, with 14 bases between. This CDR3 is 13 amino acids long. The DNA of the CDR3 is TGTGCCAGCAGTATTACGGTTGGGGACGAGCAGTACTTC. Translated, it gives CASSITVGDEQYF.

This clone came up once. DNA for the CDR3: TGTGCCAGCAGTGATAGGGGTTCACCCCTCCACTTT. It specifies CASSDRGSPLHF. The rearrangement links TRBV6-1 to TRBJ1-6; D possibly corresponds to TRBD1 (5 bases). CDR3 length equals 12 residues. CDR1 and CDR2 from the germline V gene are MNHNS and SASEGT. Between the trimmed V and J ends, which lost 3 bases and 9 bases, there was a span of 6 bases.

The chain employs TRBV5-1 and TRBJ2-1, with 7 nucleotides matching TRBD2. Germline CDR1 SGHRS, CDR2 YFSETQ. The CDR3 totals 15 residues. The V segment lost 4 bases and the J segment 8 bases; nucleotides outside the gene matches: 12. Here the CDR3 DNA reads TGCGCCAGCAGCCCTTTTAAAGGGAGGGCCGATGAGCAGTTCTTC. Translating gives CASSPFKGRADEQFF. The full variable domain, rest sourced from reference TRBV5-1 and TRBJ2-1, is KAGVTQTPRYLIKTRGQQVTLSCSPISGHRSVSWYQQTPGQGLQFLFEYFSETQRNKGNFPGRFSGRQFSNSRSEMNVSTLELGDSALYLCASSPFKGRADEQFFGPGTRLTVL.

This rearrangement joins TRBV4-2 to TRBJ2-6; D is perhaps TRBD1 (5 bases). The germline gives CDR1 LGHNA, CDR2 YNFKEQ. V was cut by 0 bases and J by 5 bases, with 8 bases left in between. CDR3 length: 15 amino acids. The CDR3 DNA is TGTGCCAGCAGCCAAGAAGGGGCTCGGGCCAACGTCCTGACTTTC. Its protein product is CASSQEGARANVLTF.

As concerns this clone: The sample contains more than one DNA sequence encoding this CDR3. The J gene is TRBJ2-7, the V gene TRBV6-5; the match to TRBD1 covers 9 bases. CDR1 is MNHEY, CDR2 SVGAGI, per germline. V gave up 6 bases and J gave up 1 base; unmatched junction bases: 4. The CDR3 is 14 residues long. The CDR3 DNA is TGTGCCAGCAGCCCCGGGACAGGGTCCTACGAGCAGTACTTC. Its translation: CASSPGTGSYEQYF.

This clone has a handful of counts. The CDR3 sequence is CASSRADTEQFF. The CDR3 bases are TGTGCCAGCTCACGGGCGGACACTGAGCAGTTCTTC. The V gene is TRBV18, the J gene TRBJ2-1; D possibly corresponds to TRBD1 (5 bases). V lost 4 bases and J lost 9, with 10 bases in between. Germline V gene data show CDR1 as KGHSH and CDR2 as LQKENI. The CDR3 contains 12 residues. The variable domain in full, completed from reference TRBV18 and TRBJ2-1, reads NAGVMQNPRHLVRRRGQEARLRCSPMKGHSHVYWYRQLPEEGLKFMVYLQKENIIDESGMPKERFSAEFPKEGPSILRIQQVVRGDSAAYFCASSRADTEQFFGPGTRLTVL.

V gene TRBV25-1 combines with J gene TRBJ2-3; the D is unclear. The CDR3 loop spans 13 amino acids. Germline V gene data show CDR1 as MGHDK and CDR2 as SYGVNS. The V and J ends lost 1 base and 6 bases respectively, with 8 bases between them. The CDR3 protein is CASSESGRDTQYF. CDR3 bases: TGTGCCAGCAGTGAATCTGGGCGGGATACGCAGTATTTT.

The genes are TRBV7-6 and TRBJ2-1; D could derive from TRBD1 or TRBD2 (5 bases each). CDR3 length: 14 amino acids. V was cut by 2 bases and J by 6 bases, with 11 bases left in between. Germline V lookup: CDR1 SGHVS, CDR2 FNYEAQ. CDR3: CASSLFGGTNEQFF. DNA for the CDR3: TGTGCCAGCAGCTTATTTGGGGGAACCAATGAGCAGTTCTTC.

The genes are TRBV28 and TRBJ2-7, with TRBD1 matching over 12 bases. The V gene end was trimmed by 6 bases and the J gene end by 7 bases; junction bases not matched to a gene: 10. This CDR3 has 15 residues. CDR1 and CDR2 (germline): MDHEN, SYDVKM. Here the CDR3 reads CASSRPGQGAKEQYF. CDR3 nucleotide sequence: TGTGCCAGCAGCCGCCCGGGACAGGGGGCGAAAGAGCAGTACTTC.

J is TRBJ2-7 and V is TRBV5-1, with D maybe TRBD1 (6 bases). Germline lookup yields CDR1 SGHRS and CDR2 YFSETQ. The CDR3 runs to 13 residues. V was trimmed by 5 bases and J by 2 bases, leaving 11 bases between them. The CDR3 DNA reads as TGCGCCAGCAGGCCGGGACATACCTACGAGCAGTACTTC. Amino acids: CASRPGHTYEQYF.

The chain links TRBV2 to TRBJ1-2, with D perhaps matching TRBD1 (5 bases). Germline values: CDR1 SNHLY, CDR2 FYNNEI. The CDR3 extends over 14 amino acids. V lost 6 bases to trimming and J lost 1 base, with 12 bases between them. The CDR3 protein is CASREGTHNYGYTF. CDR3 DNA sequence: TGTGCCAGCAGGGAGGGGACCCATAACTATGGCTACACCTTC.

The V and J genes are TRBV7-2 and TRBJ1-2; D not certain. The CDR3 has 14 residues. CDR1 and CDR2 from the germline V gene are SGHTA and FQGNSA. Trimming shortened V by 1 base and J by 2 bases, and 8 bases separated the two germline ends. CDR3 amino acids: CASSLGAPNYGYTF. The CDR3, as DNA: TGTGCCAGCAGCTTAGGGGCACCAAACTATGGCTACACCTTC. Full variable domain (rest looked up from reference TRBV7-2 and TRBJ1-2): GAGVSQSPSNKVTEKGKDVELRCDPISGHTALYWYRQSLGQGLEFLIYFQGNSAPDKSGLPSDRFSAERTGGSVSTLTIQRTQQEDSAVYLCASSLGAPNYGYTFGSGTRLTVV.

The chain joins TRBV7-8 to TRBJ2-5; D possibly corresponds to TRBD2 (6 bases). This CDR3 contains 11 residues. With 8 bases removed from V and 4 bases from J, the gap between germline ends came to 8 bases. Germline assignment: CDR1 SGHVS and CDR2 FQNEAQ. The CDR3 nucleotides read TGTGCCAGCGGGCGGGGAGAGACCCAGTACTTC. It encodes CASGRGETQYF.

The rearrangement uses TRBV7-6 and TRBJ1-6; TRBD1 aligns across 8 bases. The CDR3 loop spans 16 amino acids. J gave up 8 bases and V 1 base, and 7 bases lay outside the gene matches. Germline loops: CDR1 SGHVS, CDR2 FNYEAQ. CDR3 loop: CASSLEGRGHDSPLHF. The CDR3 nucleotides read TGTGCCAGCAGCTTAGAGGGCAGGGGGCACGATTCACCCCTCCACTTT. The full variable domain, in which reference TRBV7-6 and TRBJ1-6 provide the parts outside the CDR3, is GAGVSQSPRYKVTKRGQDVALRCDPISGHVSLYWYRQALGQGPEFLTYFNYEAQQDKSGLPNDRFSAERPEGSISTLTIQRTEQRDSAMYRCASSLEGRGHDSPLHFGNGTRLTVT.

This clone was counted a single time. The J gene is TRBJ1-1, the V gene TRBV6-6; D is unresolved. CDR1 MNHNY and CDR2 SVGAGI come from the germline V gene (reference sequence). CDR3 length: 15 amino acids. V was trimmed by 1 base and J by 1 base, leaving 10 bases between them. The CDR3 sequence is CASSYYSGRNTEAFF. The CDR3 region has the DNA TGTGCCAGCAGTTACTATTCCGGAAGGAACACTGAAGCTTTCTTT.

J is TRBJ2-2 and V is TRBV5-1, with 8 bases lining up with TRBD1. CDR3 length equals 16 residues. The germline CDR1 and CDR2 sequences are SGHRS and YFSETQ. J gave up 0 bases and V 1 base, and 2 bases lay outside the gene matches. This CDR3 reads CASSLTTGANTGELFF. As DNA, the CDR3 is TGCGCCAGCAGCTTGACGACAGGGGCGAACACCGGGGAGCTGTTTTTT. Looking up the rest from reference TRBV5-1 and TRBJ2-2 gives the full variable domain: KAGVTQTPRYLIKTRGQQVTLSCSPISGHRSVSWYQQTPGQGLQFLFEYFSETQRNKGNFPGRFSGRQFSNSRSEMNVSTLELGDSALYLCASSLTTGANTGELFFGEGSRLTVL.

The chain is built from TRBV5-6 and TRBJ2-7; D is ambiguous. CDR1 is SGHDT, CDR2 YYEEEE, per germline. The CDR3 consists of 12 residues. V was pared by 2 bases and J by 5 bases, with 8 bases between. The DNA for the CDR3 is TGTGCCAGCAGCTTATACAGTAACGAGCAGTACTTC. Translating it yields CASSLYSNEQYF.

The chain couples TRBV10-3 to TRBJ1-4, with 8 bases matching TRBD1. V was pared by 4 bases and J by 8 bases, with 0 bases of the junction left unmatched. This CDR3 is 12 amino acids long. Germline CDR1 and CDR2: ENHRY and SYGVKD. The CDR3: CAISGDREKLFF. The CDR3 DNA reads TGTGCCATCAGTGGGGACAGGGAAAAACTGTTTTTT.

The V and J genes are TRBV6-1 and TRBJ2-7; 8 bases agree with TRBD1. Germline V lookup: CDR1 MNHNS, CDR2 SASEGT. V dropped 3 bases and J dropped 1; count of bases not matched to a gene: 8. The CDR3 is made up of 16 amino acids. The CDR3 protein is CASSDPGQGSSYEQYF. The CDR3 DNA sequence: TGTGCCAGCAGTGACCCTGGACAGGGATCGTCCTACGAGCAGTACTTC.

The gene calls are TRBV7-2 and TRBJ1-6; D is perhaps TRBD1 (5 bases). This CDR3 region has 15 residues. Germline CDR1 SGHTA, CDR2 FQGNSA. V lost 2 bases to trimming and J lost 5 bases, with 10 bases between them. The CDR3 DNA sequence: TGTGCCAGCAGCTTATTGGGCAGGGATAATTCACCCCTCCACTTT. As protein: CASSLLGRDNSPLHF. The whole variable domain, remainder taken from reference TRBV7-2 and TRBJ1-6, is GAGVSQSPSNKVTEKGKDVELRCDPISGHTALYWYRQSLGQGLEFLIYFQGNSAPDKSGLPSDRFSAERTGGSVSTLTIQRTQQEDSAVYLCASSLLGRDNSPLHFGNGTRLTVT.

The chain couples TRBV15 to TRBJ2-7; 7 bases line up with TRBD1. The CDR3 loop spans 18 amino acids. With 0 bases clipped from V and 3 bases from J, the junction kept 14 bases outside the gene matches. Germline CDR1 and CDR2: LNHNV and YYDKDF (reference sequence). In nucleotides, the CDR3 is TGTGCCACCAGCAGAGATCTGCCACACAGGGGTCGTCTCTACGAGCAGTACTTC. It yields the protein CATSRDLPHRGRLYEQYF.

The genes are TRBV9 and TRBJ2-1; D is ambiguous. Between the trimmed V and J ends, which lost 4 bases and 8 bases, there was a span of 10 bases. The CDR3 runs 12 residues. The germline CDR1 and CDR2 sequences are SGDLS and YYNGEE. This chain's CDR3 is CASSPSADEQFF. The CDR3 nucleotides read TGTGCCAGCAGCCCCTCCGCGGATGAGCAGTTCTTC.

The sample holds one count of this clone. The rearrangement joins TRBV19 to TRBJ1-5; D is possibly TRBD1 (5 bases). The CDR3 has 14 amino acids. The V and J ends lost 4 bases and 1 base respectively, with 8 bases between them. Per the germline V gene, CDR1 is LNHDA and CDR2 is SQIVND (reference sequence). The CDR3 here is CASSRGSSNQPQHF. The CDR3 DNA is TGTGCCAGTAGTAGGGGCAGCAGCAATCAGCCCCAGCATTTT.

V is TRBV6-4 and J is TRBJ2-3; the D gene is possibly TRBD1 (5 bases). V lost 4 bases, J lost 2 bases, and 7 bases lay in between. Germline-derived CDR1 and CDR2 are MRHNA and SNTAGT. The CDR3 is 13 residues long. The CDR3 DNA reads as TGTGCCAGCAGTGGACAGCACACAGATACGCAGTATTTT. It translates to CASSGQHTDTQYF.

The chain couples TRBV6-1 to TRBJ1-1, with D possibly being TRBD1 (5 bases). With 1 base removed from V and 0 bases from J, the gap between germline ends came to 9 bases. Per germline, CDR1 MNHNS and CDR2 SASEGT. The CDR3 covers 15 residues. CDR3 region: CASSEGQLMNTEAFF. The DNA for the CDR3 is TGTGCCAGCAGTGAAGGACAGCTCATGAACACTGAAGCTTTCTTT.

The rearrangement uses TRBV28 and TRBJ1-1; D is undetermined. CDR1 and CDR2 from the germline V gene are MDHEN and SYDVKM. V was pared by 5 bases and J by 4 bases, with 14 bases between. This CDR3 has 14 residues. CDR3 nucleotide sequence: TGTGCCAGCAGTCATACCGGGAAGACCACTGAAGCTTTCTTT. Amino acids: CASSHTGKTTEAFF.

The chain carries TRBV2 and TRBJ1-6; the match to TRBD1 covers 11 bases. The germline CDR1 and CDR2 sequences are SNHLY and FYNNEI. V trimming: 6 bases; J trimming: 10 bases; junction bases outside the gene matches: 11. This CDR3 is built from 16 residues. CDR3 sequence: CASRLPRDRGDSPLHF. For the CDR3, the DNA is TGTGCCAGCAGGCTACCGCGGGACAGGGGGGACTCACCCCTCCACTTT.

This clone was observed a single time. The gene calls are TRBV28 and TRBJ2-7; D tentatively reads TRBD1 or TRBD2 (5 bases each). Germline V gene data show CDR1 as MDHEN and CDR2 as SYDVKM. The CDR3 sequence is 13 residues long. V lost 5 bases and J lost 1, with 9 bases in between. The CDR3 DNA sequence: TGTGCCAGCAGTCGGGACGGTTCCTACGAGCAGTACTTC. Its protein product is CASSRDGSYEQYF.